Listed below are T cell receptor beta chains from one sample, sequenced in a study of shared clonotypes between healthy human individuals. The protocol was immunoSEQ multiplex PCR, while the TCRdb copy is restricted to in-frame clones and leaves out a portion. This table has roughly 1,800,000 clones, roughly 94% appearing once. Sequencing used naive CD8+ T cells sorted from blood. The receptors here all came from a man younger than 30 in good health. CDR3s include the opening cysteine and the closing phenylalanine or tryptophan. Each record gives: V gene, clone size, J gene, D gene, CDR3 DNA, CDR3 protein. A D gene is named only where the DNA matches it firmly. Only part of the rows carry a size: once, few, many, or a class if the clone is expanded.

>TRBV4-3|-|TRBJ2-1|-
TGCGCCAGCAGCCAAGATCCGGAGGGGAGTTCCCTCAATGAGCAGTTCTTC
CASSQDPEGSSLNEQFF
>TRBV7-8|-|TRBJ2-5|-
TGTGCCAGCAGCTCCTGGATCCGGGACGGGGAGACCCAGTACTTC
CASSSWIRDGETQYF
>TRBV4-3|-|TRBJ2-5|-
TGCGCCAGCAGCCAAGCTCTTAGGGATCAAGAGACCCAGTACTTC
CASSQALRDQETQYF
>TRBV4-3|-|TRBJ2-1|-
TGCGCCAGCAGCCCCCTGGAGGGTGAGCAGTTCTTC
CASSPLEGEQFF
>TRBV19|-|TRBJ2-3|-
TGTGCCAGTAGCGCAGTGGGCACAGATACGCAGTATTTT
CASSAVGTDTQYF
>TRBV13|-|TRBJ2-3|TRBD1
TGTGCCAGCAGCCCCAGACAGGGGCACCAGGATACGCAGTATTTT
CASSPRQGHQDTQYF
>TRBV6-6|-|TRBJ1-4|-
TGTGCCAGCAGTCCCTTGGCCGGAAAACTGTTTTTT
CASSPLAGKLFF
>TRBV18|-|TRBJ1-2|-
TGTGCCAGCTCACCAGTGGGAGGACATGACTTCTCGGGCTACACCTTC
CASSPVGGHDFSGYTF
>TRBV5-4|-|TRBJ1-4|-
TGTGCCAGCAGCTTGGAGGGTCCGGCTAATGAAAAACTGTTTTTT
CASSLEGPANEKLFF
>TRBV5-5|once|TRBJ2-5|TRBD2
TGTGCCAGCAGCCAAGGGAGGGCAGGACTCCAAGAGACCCAGTACTTC
CASSQGRAGLQETQYF
>TRBV9|-|TRBJ1-2|-
TGTGCCAGCAGCGATGGGGACGGAAACTATGGCTACACCTTC
CASSDGDGNYGYTF
>TRBV7-6|-|TRBJ1-2|-
TGTGCCAGCAGCTTAATACAGGACTCTGGCTACACCTTC
CASSLIQDSGYTF
>TRBV7-4|-|TRBJ2-7|-
TGTGCCAGCAGCTTGGGGGAGACCTACGGGCAGTACTTC
CASSLGETYGQYF
>TRBV4-1|-|TRBJ2-1|TRBD2
TGCGCCAGCAGCCAGCCGGCGGGGGGGACTAGCGGAAGCTACAATGAGCAGTTCTTC
CASSQPAGGTSGSYNEQFF
>TRBV28|-|TRBJ2-7|-
TGTGCCAGCTACCAAGGGGCAGCAGGGCAGTACTTC
CASYQGAAGQYF
>TRBV13|-|TRBJ2-3|-
TGTGCCAGCAGCTTAGGGTCGGGGGGCCGCACAGATACGCAGTATTTT
CASSLGSGGRTDTQYF
>TRBV6-5|-|TRBJ2-3|TRBD2
TGTGCCAGCAGCTCTAGCGGGGCTACAGATACGCAGTATTTT
CASSSSGATDTQYF
>TRBV4-1|-|TRBJ2-3|-
TGCGCCAGCAGCCCCCCCGCGACAGATACGCAGTATTTT
CASSPPATDTQYF
>TRBV28|-|TRBJ2-2|-
TGTGCCAGCAGTTTTGGGACGAACACCGGGGAGCTGTTTTTT
CASSFGTNTGELFF
>TRBV5-6|-|TRBJ2-7|TRBD1
TGTGCCAGCAGTCAGGACAGGTCCTACGAGCAGTACTTC
CASSQDRSYEQYF
>TRBV27|-|TRBJ2-5|-
TGTGCCAGCAGTTTATCCGGGACGGGACCCTCCCTGGGAGAGACCCAGTACTTC
CASSLSGTGPSLGETQYF
>TRBV21-1|-|TRBJ1-1|-
TGTGCCAGCAGAAAAAAGGGACACCTGAACACTGAAGCTTTCTTT
CASRKKGHLNTEAFF
>TRBV7-9|-|TRBJ2-5|-
TGTGCCAGCAGCCCACAGGGAGGGGAGACCCAGTACTTC
CASSPQGGETQYF
>TRBV25-1|-|TRBJ2-1|TRBD1
TGTGCCAGCACCCAGACTGGACAGGTCCATTACAATGAGCAGTTCTTC
CASTQTGQVHYNEQFF
>TRBV27|-|TRBJ1-2|TRBD1
TGTGCCAGCAGTTTACAGGGGGGCCACTATGGCTACACCTTC
CASSLQGGHYGYTF
>TRBV20-1|-|TRBJ1-1|-
TGCAGTGATGGGGGGGTGGGAGCTTTCTTT
CSDGGVGAFF
>TRBV11-2|-|TRBJ1-2|TRBD1
TGTGCCAGCAGCTTAGCGTCTCCAGGGACAGCTAACTATGGCTACACCTTC
CASSLASPGTANYGYTF
>TRBV19|-|TRBJ2-1|-
TGTGCCAGTAGTTACCGACTGTCCTACAATGAGCAGTTCTTC
CASSYRLSYNEQFF
>TRBV4-3|-|TRBJ1-5|TRBD1
TGCGCCAGCAGCCCGGGACAGGGACATCAGCCCCAGCATTTT
CASSPGQGHQPQHF
>TRBV5-4|-|TRBJ1-2|-
TGTGCCAGCAGCCCAGGACAGTTTCGGGGCTACACCTTC
CASSPGQFRGYTF
>TRBV7-9|-|TRBJ2-1|-
TGTGCCAGCAGCTCGGGACTCCGCTACAATGAGCAGTTCTTC
CASSSGLRYNEQFF
>TRBV5-1|-|TRBJ2-1|TRBD2
TGCGCCAGCAGCTGGCGGGAGAGGTACAATGAGCAGTTCTTC
CASSWRERYNEQFF
>TRBV6-4|-|TRBJ1-6|-
TGTGCCAGCAGTGACCTGGTGGGCTCACCCCTCCACTTT
CASSDLVGSPLHF